This T cell receptor beta chain is drawn from a study of T cell clones after liver transplantation. Study background: Liver transplant recipients had immunosuppression withdrawal attempted within 2 years. Graft-donor-reactive sequences were compared with third-party-reactive TCRbeta sequences from pre-transplant mixed lymphocyte reactions.

The CDR3 covers 15 residues. The V segment lost 5 bases and the J segment 2 bases; nucleotides outside the gene matches: 9. CDR1 and CDR2 from the germline V gene are SGHRS and YFSETQ. TCRdb keeps only in-frame clones here, not all; method: immunoSEQ multiplex PCR. The top ten hold approximately 8.5% of the sample, which has nearly 55,000 clones, approximately 88% seen once. The source of this sequence is a human donor who received a liver transplant. The sample was CD4+ T cells from blood, taken before liver transplant. This chain connects TRBV5-1 to TRBJ1-1; 7 bases match TRBD1. CDR3 loop: CASRLQGRLNTEAFF. CDR3 nucleotide sequence: TGCGCCAGCAGATTACAGGGGAGGTTAAACACTGAAGCTTTCTTT.